Included here is one TCR beta chain sequence, with context. The data originate from a study of blood T cell repertoires in COVID-19. Enrolled through a virtual design, the participants were between roughly 18 and 95 years of age and came from under 30 US areas. Participant-reported clinical history was the basis for cohort assignment. Each exposed participant met a COVID-19 case in the 2 weeks preceding study entry. Libraries were prepared by immunoSEQ multiplex PCR; TCRdb keeps only in-frame clonotypes and omits some of them. This sample carries 350,000 to 450,000 clones, roughly 84% of them seen once, and the ten largest clones take approximately 1.5%. Trimming cost V 6 bases and J 8 bases; bases outside gene matches: 5. This CDR3 has 12 amino acids. Germline V gives CDR1 MNHEY, CDR2 SVGAGI.

The receptor's source is a woman aged 18-30 years who had been exposed to COVID-19. Sequenced material: PBMCs or T cells enriched from blood (not recorded which). V is TRBV6-5 and J is TRBJ1-2, with 8 positions matching TRBD1. CDR3 DNA sequence: TGTGCCAGCAGGCAGGGGGCAGGGGGCTACACCTTC. Its translation is CASRQGAGGYTF.